This T cell receptor beta chain was sequenced for a study of early T cells in non-severe SARS-CoV-2 infection. This clonotype was seen only a few times. Researchers tagged individual cDNA molecules with unique molecular identifiers. TCRdb reprocessed the 5' RACE reads with MiXCR, giving one entry per CDR3 protein. The table lists some 54,000 distinct CDR3 sequences, around 10% of them singletons. The CDR3 covers 12 residues. V was clipped by 0 bases and J by 6 bases, with 2 bases between them. Germline values: CDR1 KGHDR, CDR2 SFDVKD. Source material: whole blood. The sequence derives from an adult who was a healthcare worker with PCR-confirmed SARS-CoV-2 infection or an uninfected control (not recorded which). This sequence joins TRBV24-1 and TRBJ2-1; D is ambiguous. DNA for the CDR3: TGTGCCACCAGTGATTTGAGCAATGAGCAGTTCTTC. Translated, it gives CATSDLSNEQFF.